Presented here are 29 T cell receptor beta chains from one specimen sequenced in a study of blood T cell repertoires in COVID-19. Here immunoSEQ multiplex PCR was the method, and the copy in TCRdb shows in-frame clones only, minus some. The sample contains under 200,000 clones, 83% of which appear only once. Sequencing was done on a sample of peripheral blood. Every receptor here comes from a human donor in a cohort sampled during active COVID-19.

The chain recombines TRBV4-2 with TRBJ1-2; a weak D match, TRBD1 (6 bases). The length of the CDR3 is 16 residues. Germline loops: CDR1 LGHNA, CDR2 YNFKEQ. V was shortened by 0 bases and J by 6 bases, with 17 bases between the two germline ends. In nucleotides, the CDR3 is TGTGCCAGCAGCCAAGAATGGGCCCCAGGGGTAGATGGCTACACCTTC. It codes for CASSQEWAPGVDGYTF.

V gene TRBV7-2 combines with J gene TRBJ2-1; TRBD2 agrees at 8 bases. V was pared by 1 base and J by 4 bases, with 6 bases of the junction left unmatched. CDR3 size: 16 residues. Germline CDR1 is SGHTA and CDR2 is FQGNSA. CDR3 loop: CASSLGASGLYNEQFF. In DNA form, the CDR3 reads TGTGCCAGCAGCTTAGGAGCTAGCGGGCTTTACAATGAGCAGTTCTTC. Filled out from reference TRBV7-2 and TRBJ2-1, the complete variable domain reads GAGVSQSPSNKVTEKGKDVELRCDPISGHTALYWYRQSLGQGLEFLIYFQGNSAPDKSGLPSDRFSAERTGGSVSTLTIQRTQQEDSAVYLCASSLGASGLYNEQFFGPGTRLTVL.

This clone was detected a few times. This chain's CDR3 is CAAGGTQYF. DNA for the CDR3: TGTGCCGCGGGAGGGACCCAGTACTTC. The V gene is TRBV11-2, the J gene TRBJ2-5; 8 positions agree with TRBD2. This CDR3 has 9 amino acids. The ends lost 11 bases at V and 7 bases at J; junction bases unmatched: 0. CDR1 is SGHAT, CDR2 FQNNGV, per germline.

The chain combines TRBV18 with TRBJ2-3; D is unclear. Trimming removed 3 bases at V and 6 bases at J, with 7 bases between. This CDR3 region has 12 residues. Germline V gives CDR1 KGHSH, CDR2 LQKENI. This chain's CDR3 is CASSPVRDTQYF. For the CDR3, the DNA is TGTGCCAGCTCACCCGTTCGGGATACGCAGTATTTT.

The J gene is TRBJ1-2, the V gene TRBV12-3 or TRBV12-4, with TRBD1 matching over 7 bases. This CDR3 is built from 12 residues. J gave up 8 bases and V 5 bases, and 5 bases lay outside the gene matches. DNA of the CDR3: TGTGCCAGCAGTCCGATAGGGGGCGGCTACACCTTC. Protein product: CASSPIGGGYTF.

The rearrangement uses TRBV12-3 or TRBV12-4 and TRBJ1-1; 10 bases match TRBD1. Trimming at V came to 8 bases and at J to 5 bases, leaving 5 bases not matched to a gene. The CDR3 loop spans 13 amino acids. As DNA, the CDR3 is TGTGCCAGCGGACGGGACAGGGGAACTGAAGCTTTCTTT. Translating it yields CASGRDRGTEAFF.

The V call is TRBV27, the J call TRBJ2-7; the D gene is possibly TRBD2 (6 bases). The V gene lost 6 bases and the J gene lost 8 bases, with 17 bases spanning the gap. This CDR3 contains 13 residues. Per the germline V gene, CDR1 is MNHEY and CDR2 is SMNVEV (reference sequence). CDR3 nucleotide sequence: TGTGCCAGCAGACCCAGTGCCGGGGGACAGCAGTACTTC. Residues: CASRPSAGGQQYF.

The V and J genes are TRBV5-4 and TRBJ2-2, with TRBD2 identical over 7 bases. The V and J ends lost 0 bases and 6 bases, in that order; junction bases with no gene match: 8. Germline V lookup: CDR1 SGHNT, CDR2 YYREEE (reference sequence). The CDR3 covers 16 residues. The CDR3 nucleotides are TGTGCCAGCAGCTTGGATGGCGGGAGCGTTGCCGGGGAGCTGTTTTTT. Translation gives CASSLDGGSVAGELFF.

The chain employs TRBV5-1 and TRBJ1-2; 8 nucleotides line up with TRBD1. In germline, CDR1 is SGHRS, CDR2 YFSETQ. After removal of 4 bases from V and 8 bases from J, the junction contained 13 bases not matched to a gene. This CDR3 region has 15 residues. CDR3: CASSGRTGNSWGYTF. DNA of the CDR3: TGCGCCAGCAGCGGGCGGACAGGGAACTCGTGGGGCTACACCTTC.

V gene TRBV7-8 combines with J gene TRBJ2-2, with 7 positions matching TRBD1. The ends lost 5 bases at V and 6 bases at J; junction bases unmatched: 9. The CDR3 is made up of 15 amino acids. The germline CDR1 and CDR2 sequences are SGHVS and FQNEAQ. CDR3 nucleotides: TGTGCCAGCAGCCGAGAGGGGGCACGGTCCGGGGAGCTGTTTTTT. Amino acid sequence: CASSREGARSGELFF.

This chain links TRBV7-8 with TRBJ2-7, with 7 bases aligning to TRBD2. The germline CDR1 and CDR2 sequences are SGHVS and FQNEAQ. V shed 3 bases and J 0 bases; nucleotides not matched to a gene: 8. There are 16 residues in the CDR3. The CDR3 sequence: CASSFRASGTSYEQYF. CDR3 nucleotide sequence: TGTGCCAGCAGCTTCCGTGCCAGCGGGACCTCCTACGAGCAGTACTTC.

The J gene is TRBJ2-7, the V gene TRBV2; 8 bases line up with TRBD1. Germline V gene data show CDR1 as SNHLY and CDR2 as FYNNEI. The CDR3 has 15 residues. With 3 bases clipped from V and 9 bases from J, the junction kept 13 bases outside the gene matches. The CDR3 here is CASSENWTGRRGQYF. The DNA for the CDR3 is TGTGCCAGCAGTGAGAATTGGACAGGGCGAAGAGGGCAGTACTTC.

The genes are TRBV19 and TRBJ2-1; D perhaps matches TRBD1 (6 bases). This CDR3 is built from 16 residues. Germline V gene sequence: CDR1 LNHDA, CDR2 SQIVND (reference sequence). Trimming removed 6 bases from V and 5 bases from J, with 20 bases in between. The CDR3 nucleotides are TGTGCCAGTAGACATCTGCGTGGGGGCCGGGACAATGAGCAGTTCTTC. Protein: CASRHLRGGRDNEQFF. Looking up the rest from reference TRBV19 and TRBJ2-1 gives the full variable domain: DGGITQSPKYLFRKEGQNVTLSCEQNLNHDAMYWYRQDPGQGLRLIYYSQIVNDFQKGDIAEGYSVSREKKESFPLTVTSAQKNPTAFYLCASRHLRGGRDNEQFFGPGTRLTVL.

The chain joins TRBV5-1 to TRBJ1-2; 7 nucleotides align to TRBD1. CDR3 size: 14 residues. The germline V gene has CDR1 SGHRS and CDR2 YFSETQ. J lost 3 bases, V lost 4 bases, and 6 bases had no gene match. The chain's CDR3 is CASSRDGTDYGYTF. CDR3 DNA sequence: TGCGCCAGCAGCAGAGACGGGACAGACTATGGCTACACCTTC. The whole variable domain, filled in from reference TRBV5-1 and TRBJ1-2, reads KAGVTQTPRYLIKTRGQQVTLSCSPISGHRSVSWYQQTPGQGLQFLFEYFSETQRNKGNFPGRFSGRQFSNSRSEMNVSTLELGDSALYLCASSRDGTDYGYTFGSGTRLTVV.

This clone showed up just once. The V and J genes are TRBV5-6 and TRBJ2-1, with 8 bases aligning to TRBD2. The length of the CDR3 is 14 residues. The trim removed 4 bases at V and 3 bases at J, leaving 3 bases unmatched. CDR1 is SGHDT, CDR2 YYEEEE, per germline. CDR3 amino acids: CASSRGGVYNEQFF. CDR3 bases: TGTGCCAGCAGCCGGGGGGGAGTCTACAATGAGCAGTTCTTC.

The chain is built from TRBV7-9 and TRBJ2-7, with 11 bases lining up with TRBD2. From germline, CDR1 is SEHNR and CDR2 FQNEAQ (reference sequence). The V segment lost 1 base and the J segment 7 bases; nucleotides outside the gene matches: 6. This CDR3 region has 15 residues. In DNA form, the CDR3 reads TGTGCCAGCAGCTTAGGGCATAGCGGGAGGGCGGAGCAGTACTTC. This codes for CASSLGHSGRAEQYF.

CDR3 nucleotides: TGTGCCAGCAGCTTGGCCGTAGGGGATAGCAATCAGCCCCAGCATTTT. It is translated as CASSLAVGDSNQPQHF. The chain has TRBV5-5 and TRBJ1-5; tentatively, D is TRBD1 (5 bases). The V and J ends lost 0 bases and 0 bases respectively, with 10 bases between them. CDR1 is SGHKS and CDR2 is YYEKEE in the germline V gene (reference sequence). CDR3 length: 16 residues.

The chain uses TRBV5-1 and TRBJ2-7, with 12 bases fitting TRBD2. Germline CDR1 and CDR2: SGHRS and YFSETQ. V gave up 4 bases and J gave up 5 bases; unmatched junction bases: 7. The CDR3 runs to 15 residues. In DNA form, the CDR3 reads TGCGCCAGCAGCCCCACTAGCGGGGGGTCAAACGAGCAGTACTTC. It yields the protein CASSPTSGGSNEQYF. The variable domain in full, with the rest retrieved from reference TRBV5-1 and TRBJ2-7, is KAGVTQTPRYLIKTRGQQVTLSCSPISGHRSVSWYQQTPGQGLQFLFEYFSETQRNKGNFPGRFSGRQFSNSRSEMNVSTLELGDSALYLCASSPTSGGSNEQYFGPGTRLTVT.

The chain links TRBV5-4 to TRBJ2-5; no reliable D call. The germline CDR1 and CDR2 sequences are SGHNT and YYREEE (reference sequence). V was clipped by 5 bases and J by 0 bases, with 8 bases between them. The length of the CDR3 is 13 residues. The CDR3 DNA sequence: TGTGCCAGCAGGCCTCCGGACCAAGAGACCCAGTACTTC. Its translation: CASRPPDQETQYF.

The V gene is TRBV19, the J gene TRBJ1-2, with 7 bases lining up with TRBD1. This CDR3 contains 14 residues. CDR1 and CDR2 from the germline V gene are LNHDA and SQIVND (reference sequence). J was trimmed by 0 bases and V by 3 bases; bases with no gene match: 1. The CDR3 DNA follows: TGTGCCAGTAGTATCACAGGGGCTAACTATGGCTACACCTTC. This codes for CASSITGANYGYTF.

J is TRBJ2-3 and V is TRBV6-5; 9 bases align to TRBD2. Germline CDR1 and CDR2: MNHEY and SVGAGI. The CDR3 loop spans 15 amino acids. With V trimmed by 6 bases and J by 5 bases, 9 bases remained unmatched. The CDR3 DNA follows: TGTGCCAGCAGGACGGGCGGGGGGGCCCTAGATACGCAGTATTTT. It codes for CASRTGGGALDTQYF.

The CDR3 nucleotides read TGTGCCAGCAGCAAACTAGCGCCGAGCTCCTACAATGAGCAGTTCTTC. It encodes CASSKLAPSSYNEQFF. This chain joins TRBV7-3 and TRBJ2-1, with TRBD2 matching 7 bases. Germline-derived CDR1 and CDR2 are SGHTA and FQGTGA. CDR3 length equals 16 residues. Trimming cost V 5 bases and J 0 bases; bases outside gene matches: 7.

This chain joins TRBV4-2 and TRBJ2-3; possibly TRBD2 for D (7 bases). Trimming took 0 bases from V and 4 from J, leaving 20 bases between them. Germline assignment: CDR1 LGHNA and CDR2 YNFKEQ. CDR3 length: 18 residues. The CDR3 spells CASSQDVPPRGGADTQYF. Here the CDR3 DNA reads TGTGCCAGCAGCCAAGATGTCCCACCCAGAGGGGGGGCAGATACGCAGTATTTT.

CDR3 nucleotide sequence: TGTGCCAGCAGCGCCGCTAGCGGAGCTAGCACAGATACGCAGTATTTT. It specifies CASSAASGASTDTQYF. V usage is TRBV9 and J usage is TRBJ2-3; 7 nucleotides match TRBD2. Trimming cost V 3 bases and J 0 bases; bases outside gene matches: 7. Germline lookup yields CDR1 SGDLS and CDR2 YYNGEE. The CDR3 contains 16 residues.

The chain recombines TRBV4-2 with TRBJ2-4; 8 nucleotides agree with TRBD2. CDR1 and CDR2 from the germline V gene are LGHNA and YNFKEQ. The V segment lost 3 bases and the J segment 0 bases; nucleotides outside the gene matches: 7. The CDR3 is 17 residues long. The CDR3 nucleotides read TGTGCCAGCAGCCACCCACGGGGGGGGCTAGCCAAAAACATTCAGTACTTC. This gives the protein CASSHPRGGLAKNIQYF.

The V and J genes are TRBV3-1 (or the pseudogene TRBV3-2) and TRBJ1-2, with a possible D match to TRBD1 (6 bases). The CDR3 runs to 13 residues. The germline V gene has CDR1 LGHDT and CDR2 YNNKEL (reference sequence). V was shortened by 4 bases and J by 8 bases, with 14 bases between the two germline ends. The CDR3 DNA reads as TGTGCCAGCAGCCCCCGACAGGCCGGGGGCTACACCTTC. Protein: CASSPRQAGGYTF.

The genes are TRBV19 and TRBJ2-6; perhaps TRBD1 as D (5 bases). Trimming took off 3 bases at V and 3 bases at J, with 6 bases between the two ends. Germline V gene lookup returns CDR1 LNHDA and CDR2 SQIVND (reference sequence). The CDR3 has 14 amino acids. The DNA for the CDR3 is TGTGCCAGTAGTATCAGGGATGGGGCCAACGTCCTGACTTTC. This sequence encodes CASSIRDGANVLTF.

This rearrangement joins TRBV5-4 to TRBJ2-7, with 10 positions matching TRBD1. CDR3 length: 16 amino acids. V trimming: 4 bases; J trimming: 1 base; junction bases outside the gene matches: 8. CDR1 is SGHNT, CDR2 YYREEE, per germline (reference sequence). The CDR3 coding sequence is TGTGCCAGCAGCCTTACTGACAGGGGGCTTTCCTACGAGCAGTACTTC. It specifies CASSLTDRGLSYEQYF.

This clone showed up just a few times. This chain links TRBV27 with TRBJ1-2, with TRBD1 matching over 9 bases. V was clipped by 6 bases and J by 8 bases; unmatched bases: 7. Germline V gene sequence: CDR1 MNHEY, CDR2 SMNVEV (reference sequence). This CDR3 has 13 residues. CDR3 DNA sequence: TGTGCCAGCAGGCCGACAGGGGGTATAGGCTACACCTTC. Translation: CASRPTGGIGYTF.